The rows below give T cell receptor beta chains drawn from one sample of a study of pediatric ulcerative colitis. This table comes from immunoSEQ multiplex PCR, and its TCRdb copy is limited to in-frame clones, with some not included. The repertoire holds approximately 40,000 clones, with roughly 70% as singletons. The sample comprised gut tissue. The receptors stem from a boy aged 5-17 years with severe ulcerative colitis. Each CDR3 is given with its conserved first and last residue. D genes are given only for firm matches. Clone size is shown for a subset of rows, as once, few, many or a class of expanded clone.

TRBJ2-3	TRBV19	NA	once	CASSIHRAGADTQYF	TGTGCCAGTAGTATACACCGAGCTGGAGCAGATACGCAGTATTTT
TRBJ2-3	TRBV29-1	NA	NA	CSVEGRVWTSTDTQYF	TGCAGCGTTGAAGGGCGGGTGTGGACTAGCACAGATACGCAGTATTTT
TRBJ2-1	TRBV7-6	NA	NA	CASSFKQGGHEQFF	TGTGCCAGCAGCTTTAAACAGGGCGGCCATGAGCAGTTCTTC
TRBJ1-2	TRBV6-1	NA	NA	CASTGDTSNYGYTF	TGTGCCAGCACAGGGGACACTTCTAACTATGGCTACACCTTC
TRBJ1-2	TRBV7-2	TRBD1	NA	CASSPQTGARYGYTF	TGTGCCAGCAGCCCCCAGACAGGGGCCCGATATGGCTACACCTTC
TRBJ2-1	TRBV27	NA	NA	CASSLGHNNGDEQFF	TGTGCCAGCAGTTTAGGGCACAACAACGGGGATGAGCAGTTCTTC
TRBJ1-1	TRBV5-1	NA	NA	CASSLGHSRVTEAFF	TGCGCCAGCAGCTTGGGGCATTCAAGGGTAACTGAAGCTTTCTTT
TRBJ2-7	TRBV25-1	NA	NA	CASSLPAGYEQYF	TGTGCCAGCAGTCTGCCCGCGGGCTACGAGCAGTACTTC
TRBJ1-1	TRBV5-6	NA	NA	CASSRGSGVGQAFF	TGTGCCAGCAGCCGGGGGTCGGGGGTTGGACAAGCTTTCTTT
TRBJ1-3	TRBV28	NA	NA	CASSLQGNTIYF	TGTGCCAGCAGTTTACAGGGGAACACCATATATTTT
TRBJ1-2	TRBV5-6	NA	few	CASNKRGEIYGYTF	TGTGCCAGCAACAAGCGCGGGGAAATCTATGGCTACACCTTC
TRBJ2-7	TRBV4-2	NA	once	CASSQEYKSPAEQYF	TGTGCCAGCAGCCAAGAATATAAGTCTCCGGCCGAGCAGTACTTC
TRBJ2-3	TRBV7-9	TRBD2	NA	CASSLASGGVDTQYF	TGTGCCAGCAGCTTAGCTAGCGGGGGAGTAGATACGCAGTATTTT
TRBJ2-2	TRBV28	NA	NA	CASLDTSNTGELFF	TGTGCCAGCCTAGACACTTCGAACACCGGGGAGCTGTTTTTT
TRBJ2-3	TRBV9	TRBD2	NA	CASSVLVGGADTQYF	TGTGCCAGCAGCGTTTTAGTGGGGGGGGCAGATACGCAGTATTTT
TRBJ1-1	TRBV10-3	TRBD1	NA	CAISENRGPGAFF	TGTGCCATCAGCGAGAACAGGGGCCCCGGAGCTTTCTTT
TRBJ2-6	TRBV21-1	NA	NA	CARKDSQGVPLWANVLTF	TGTGCCAGAAAAGATTCACAGGGGGTTCCTCTCTGGGCCAACGTCCTGACTTTC
TRBJ2-5	TRBV19	NA	NA	CASSIGPSPLLADQETQYF	TGTGCCAGTAGTATAGGACCCTCACCCCTCCTAGCAGATCAAGAGACCCAGTACTTC
TRBJ2-3	TRBV7-2	NA	NA	CASSSQLGPDTQYF	TGTGCCAGCAGCTCACAACTAGGTCCAGATACGCAGTATTTT
TRBJ2-5	TRBV5-1	TRBD2	NA	CASSSGLVGGQETQYF	TGCGCCAGCAGCTCGGGACTAGTGGGGGGGCAAGAGACCCAGTACTTC
TRBJ2-3	TRBV5-1	TRBD2	NA	CASSLVGSGTTDTQYF	TGCGCCAGCAGCTTGGTAGGTAGCGGGACCACAGATACGCAGTATTTT
TRBJ2-3	TRBV7-8	TRBD1	NA	CASSLQGVVGDTQYF	TGTGCCAGCAGCTTACAGGGGGTGGTTGGAGATACGCAGTATTTT
TRBJ2-1	TRBV11-3	NA	few	CASSQSSHEQFF	TGTGCCAGCAGCCAGAGCTCTCATGAGCAGTTCTTC
TRBJ2-5	TRBV6-1	TRBD1	NA	CASSPQGLGQETQYF	TGTGCCAGCAGTCCACAGGGGTTGGGCCAAGAGACCCAGTACTTC
TRBJ2-3	TRBV7-9	TRBD1	once	CASRPRTGGKDTQYF	TGTGCCAGCAGACCTCGGACAGGGGGCAAAGATACGCAGTATTTT
TRBJ2-1	TRBV27	TRBD2	NA	CASNNGGGLYNEQFF	TGTGCCAGCAATAACGGGGGGGGGCTCTACAATGAGCAGTTCTTC
TRBJ2-5	TRBV11-2	NA	NA	CASSLGAAQETQYF	TGTGCCAGCAGCTTAGGGGCTGCCCAAGAGACCCAGTACTTC
TRBJ2-3	TRBV7-2	NA	NA	CASSRFSMPDTDTQYF	TGTGCCAGCAGCCGATTCAGTATGCCAGACACAGATACGCAGTATTTT
TRBJ1-3	TRBV9	NA	NA	CASSVSGLPANTIYF	TGTGCCAGCAGCGTCAGCGGACTTCCCGCGAACACCATATATTTT
TRBJ1-2	TRBV5-6	TRBD1	NA	CASSPDRGQGTRTEGYTF	TGTGCCAGCAGCCCGGACCGGGGACAGGGGACTCGTACGGAAGGCTACACCTTC
TRBJ2-7	TRBV11-3	TRBD1	NA	CASSSGQGVDEQYF	TGTGCCAGCAGCTCGGGACAGGGGGTAGACGAGCAGTACTTC
TRBJ2-7	TRBV7-9	NA	NA	CASSPQNYEQYF	TGTGCCAGCAGCCCCCAGAACTACGAGCAGTACTTC
TRBJ1-4	TRBV4-1	TRBD1	few	CASSVGGQGGEKLFF	TGCGCCAGCAGCGTCGGAGGACAGGGAGGCGAAAAACTGTTTTTT
TRBJ1-6	TRBV7-3	NA	NA	CASSLSSGPLHF	TGTGCCAGCAGCTTGAGCTCGGGACCCCTCCACTTT
TRBJ2-3	TRBV11-2	NA	few	CASSLLDTQYF	TGTGCCAGCAGCCTTCTTGATACGCAGTATTTT
TRBJ2-2	TRBV9	NA	NA	CASSVRGKNTGELFF	TGTGCCAGCAGCGTACGCGGGAAGAACACCGGGGAGCTGTTTTTT
TRBJ2-1	TRBV4-2	NA	few	CASSQDMGTNEQFF	TGTGCCAGCAGCCAAGATATGGGTACGAATGAGCAGTTCTTC
TRBJ1-1	TRBV10-2	NA	NA	CASSALRTDLFTEAFF	TGCGCCAGCAGCGCCCTCAGGACAGACCTTTTCACTGAAGCTTTCTTT
TRBJ1-2	TRBV27	TRBD1	NA	CASSSRTGSDYGYTF	TGTGCCAGCAGTTCCCGGACAGGGTCTGACTATGGCTACACCTTC
TRBJ1-6	TRBV28	NA	NA	CASSFGGTGGSPLHF	TGTGCCAGCAGTTTCGGGGGTACCGGGGGTTCACCCCTCCACTTT
TRBJ1-5	TRBV28	NA	NA	CASRNDGHQPQHF	TGTGCCAGCAGGAATGACGGTCATCAGCCCCAGCATTTT
TRBJ2-7	TRBV7-2	NA	NA	CASSLSGYTSYEQYF	TGTGCCAGCAGCCTCTCGGGGTATACCTCCTACGAGCAGTACTTC
TRBJ1-1	TRBV9	NA	few	CASSVSEMGNTEAFF	TGTGCCAGCAGCGTTAGTGAGATGGGGAACACTGAAGCTTTCTTT
TRBJ2-3	TRBV2	NA	NA	CASSEGTDTQYF	TGTGCCAGCAGTGAAGGTACAGATACGCAGTATTTT
TRBJ1-1	TRBV5-6	TRBD1	NA	CASRAGTGVRNTEAFF	TGTGCCAGCAGAGCCGGGACAGGGGTTCGGAACACTGAAGCTTTCTTT
TRBJ1-1	TRBV7-6	NA	NA	CASSLASGFSGEAFF	TGTGCCAGCAGCTTAGCATCAGGGTTTAGCGGTGAAGCTTTCTTT
TRBJ1-1	TRBV23-1	NA	NA	CASSPLPGTEAFF	TGCGCCAGCAGTCCCCTCCCCGGCACTGAAGCTTTCTTT
TRBJ2-5	TRBV5-1	TRBD2	NA	CASSFSSGGQTQYF	TGCGCCAGCAGCTTTTCAAGCGGGGGACAGACCCAGTACTTC
TRBJ2-7	TRBV12-5	NA	medium-sized	CASGLVSSYEQYF	TGTGCTAGTGGTTTGGTTAGCTCCTACGAGCAGTACTTC
TRBJ2-7	TRBV10-3	TRBD1	NA	CAITTGDRGYEQYF	TGTGCCATCACCACGGGGGACAGGGGCTACGAGCAGTACTTC
TRBJ1-1	TRBV2	NA	NA	CATQRGTPNTEAFF	TGTGCCACCCAGCGGGGTACACCGAACACTGAAGCTTTCTTT
TRBJ1-4	TRBV6-1	NA	NA	CASSENGRRLFF	TGTGCCAGCAGTGAAAATGGAAGGAGGTTGTTTTTT
TRBJ2-7	TRBV7-3	NA	NA	CASSNSRTEPYEQYF	TGTGCCAGCAGCAATTCCAGGACAGAGCCCTACGAGCAGTACTTC